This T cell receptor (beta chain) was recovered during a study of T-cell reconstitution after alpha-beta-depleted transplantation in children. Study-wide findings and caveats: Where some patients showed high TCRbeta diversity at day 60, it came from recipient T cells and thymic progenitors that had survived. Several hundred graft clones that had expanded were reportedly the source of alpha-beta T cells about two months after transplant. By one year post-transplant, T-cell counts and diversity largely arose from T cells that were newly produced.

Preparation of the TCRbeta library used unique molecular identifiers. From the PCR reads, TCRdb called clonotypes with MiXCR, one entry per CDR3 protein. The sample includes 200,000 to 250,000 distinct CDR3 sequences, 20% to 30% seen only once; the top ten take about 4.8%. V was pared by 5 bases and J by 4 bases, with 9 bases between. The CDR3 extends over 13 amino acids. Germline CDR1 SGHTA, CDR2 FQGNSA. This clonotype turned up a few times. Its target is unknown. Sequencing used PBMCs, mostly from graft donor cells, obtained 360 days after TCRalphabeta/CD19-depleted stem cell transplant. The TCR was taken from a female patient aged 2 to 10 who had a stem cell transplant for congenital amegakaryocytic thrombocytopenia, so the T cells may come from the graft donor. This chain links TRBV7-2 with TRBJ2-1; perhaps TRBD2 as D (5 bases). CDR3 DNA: TGTGCCAGCAGCCCGAGAGGGTACAATGAGCAGTTCTTC. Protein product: CASSPRGYNEQFF. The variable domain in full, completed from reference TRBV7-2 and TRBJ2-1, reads GAGVSQSPSNKVTEKGKDVELRCDPISGHTALYWYRQSLGQGLEFLIYFQGNSAPDKSGLPSDRFSAERTGGSVSTLTIQRTQQEDSAVYLCASSPRGYNEQFFGPGTRLTVL.